Sequencing of this T cell receptor (beta chain) was carried out in a study of CD8 T cells in Susac syndrome. CDR1 is SGHRS, CDR2 YFSETQ, per germline. The CDR3 is 15 residues long. The trim removed 2 bases at V and 9 bases at J, leaving 9 bases unmatched. Peripheral blood CD8+ and CD4+ T cells were profiled by TCR beta sequencing. This clonotype was recorded only once. RNA in amounts of roughly 0.5 to 1 ug was reverse transcribed with random hexamers. TCRdb fed the immunoSEQ multiplex PCR reads into MiXCR, producing one record per CDR3 protein. The table records under 550,000 distinct CDR3 sequences, 75% to 90% of them present only once.

Source material: CD8+ T cells from PBMCs. The genes are TRBV5-1 and TRBJ2-1; TRBD2 matches at 9 bases. The TCR sequence derives from a human donor with multiple sclerosis. This CDR3 reads CASSFSGGLTPEQFF. For the CDR3, the DNA is TGCGCCAGCAGCTTTAGCGGGGGTCTTACTCCTGAGCAGTTCTTC.